This note documents a single TCR beta chain sequence. The data were taken from a study of blood T cell repertoires in COVID-19. Measured with immunoSEQ multiplex PCR; TCRdb has only the in-frame clones, and not every one. The sample has approximately 260,000 clones; around nine tenths are singletons. Germline V CDR1 and CDR2: SGHRS, YFSETQ. The CDR3 loop spans 15 amino acids. V dropped 4 bases and J dropped 4; count of bases not matched to a gene: 5. Sequenced: PBMCs or T cells enriched from blood (not recorded which). The receptor comes from a woman between 18 and 29 years old who had recovered from COVID-19. The chain employs TRBV5-1 and TRBJ2-7; 13 nucleotides line up with TRBD2. The chain's CDR3 is CASSVTSGGIYEQYF. Written as DNA, the CDR3 is TGCGCCAGCAGCGTGACTAGCGGGGGGATTTACGAGCAGTACTTC.